What follows are 21 T cell receptor beta chains derived from one specimen sequenced in a study of chemoradiotherapy in HPV16-positive cancers. Profiled with immunoSEQ multiplex PCR; TCRdb holds only in-frame clones, not every one. This repertoire shows 9,000 to 15,000 clones, 63% found once; its top ten account for 20%. The sample was acquired from a patient who underwent chemoradiotherapy. These receptors were collected from a human donor with HPV-associated anogenital cancer.

The gene calls are TRBV7-8 and TRBJ2-5; D possibly uses TRBD1 or TRBD2 (5 bases each). The V end lost 5 bases, the J end lost 5 bases, and 21 bases lay between the germline ends. This CDR3 contains 16 residues. Germline CDR1 SGHVS, CDR2 FQNEAQ. CDR3 DNA sequence: TGTGCCAGCAGCAAGTTTTCCGGGACGGCTGGGGAGACCCAGTACTTC. Protein: CASSKFSGTAGETQYF. Drawing the rest from reference TRBV7-8 and TRBJ2-5, the complete variable domain is GAGVSQSPRYKVAKRGQDVALRCDPISGHVSLFWYQQALGQGPEFLTYFQNEAQLDKSGLPSDRFFAERPEGSVSTLKIQRTQQEDSAVYLCASSKFSGTAGETQYFGPGTRLLVL.

The chain couples TRBV30 to TRBJ1-2, with D unclear. The V end was cut by 0 bases, the J end by 4 bases, with 12 bases between. Germline lookup yields CDR1 GTSNPN and CDR2 SVGIG (reference sequence). The CDR3 runs 14 residues. The CDR3 spells CAWSVGVTLYGYTF. The CDR3 coding sequence is TGTGCCTGGAGTGTGGGAGTCACTCTCTATGGCTACACCTTC.

The gene calls are TRBV19 and TRBJ2-3; the match to TRBD2 covers 8 bases. The ends lost 6 bases at V and 0 bases at J; junction bases unmatched: 8. The germline V gene has CDR1 LNHDA and CDR2 SQIVND (reference sequence). This CDR3 is 16 amino acids long. This CDR3 reads CASSGGGHPSTDTQYF. Written as DNA, the CDR3 is TGTGCCAGTAGCGGGGGGGGCCATCCCAGCACAGATACGCAGTATTTT.

The chain links TRBV12-5 to TRBJ2-3; a weak D match, TRBD2 (5 bases). Per the germline V gene, CDR1 is LGHNT and CDR2 is FRNRAP. The CDR3 is 12 residues long. V gave up 1 base and J gave up 8 bases, with 7 bases separating them. The CDR3 loop is CASGLAEGTQYF. CDR3 bases: TGTGCTAGTGGTTTGGCAGAGGGTACGCAGTATTTT.

This chain joins TRBV27 and TRBJ2-1, with D unclear. The length of the CDR3 is 13 residues. Per the germline V gene, CDR1 is MNHEY and CDR2 is SMNVEV (reference sequence). V lost 4 bases, J lost 5 bases, and 9 bases lay in between. CDR3 residues: CASSYREDNEQFF. The CDR3 DNA reads as TGTGCCAGCAGTTATAGGGAAGACAATGAGCAGTTCTTC.

This clone was found a few times. The V gene is TRBV11-3, the J gene TRBJ2-7; D uncertain. There are 13 residues in the CDR3. The V gene's germline CDR1 is SGHNT and CDR2 YENEEA. V lost 0 bases and J 3 bases, leaving 6 bases between the germline ends. CDR3 residues: CASSLEDGYEQYF. In nucleotides, the CDR3 is TGTGCCAGCAGCTTAGAGGACGGCTACGAGCAGTACTTC.

The CDR3 bases are TGTGCCAGCAGCCAAGATATGGGGGCTGGGGCCAACGTCCTGACTTTC. Its translation: CASSQDMGAGANVLTF. The rearrangement uses TRBV4-2 and TRBJ2-6, with D perhaps TRBD1 or TRBD2 (5 bases each). Germline CDR1 reads LGHNA; CDR2 reads YNFKEQ. The CDR3 consists of 16 residues. V lost 0 bases, J lost 2 bases, and 8 bases lay in between.

The chain couples TRBV30 to TRBJ2-3; D is unresolved. The CDR3 runs to 16 residues. Germline-derived CDR1 and CDR2 are GTSNPN and SVGIG (reference sequence). V lost 2 bases, J lost 2 bases, and 17 bases lay in between. CDR3 loop: CAWSRYNSFSTDTQYF. The CDR3 DNA reads as TGTGCCTGGAGTAGATATAACAGCTTTTCCACAGATACGCAGTATTTT.

This clone was recorded once. The rearrangement uses TRBV5-6 and TRBJ2-3; TRBD1 matches 9 bases. The CDR3 spans 14 residues. Unmatched junction bases numbered 0, after V lost 4 bases and J lost 0 bases. The germline V gene has CDR1 SGHDT and CDR2 YYEEEE. The CDR3 region has the DNA TGTGCCAGCAGCGGGACAGGGAGCACAGATACGCAGTATTTT. Protein sequence: CASSGTGSTDTQYF.

The V call is TRBV5-4, the J call TRBJ2-5; 10 bases line up with TRBD2. The ends lost 4 bases at V and 2 bases at J; junction bases unmatched: 5. This CDR3 is 15 amino acids long. The germline V gene encodes CDR1 SGHNT and CDR2 YYREEE (reference sequence). The CDR3 sequence: CASSPAGGTQETQYF. In DNA form, the CDR3 reads TGTGCCAGCAGCCCAGCGGGGGGGACTCAAGAGACCCAGTACTTC.

This clone was seen just once. V and J are TRBV15 and TRBJ2-7; the match to TRBD1 covers 10 bases. This CDR3 contains 16 residues. Germline V gives CDR1 LNHNV, CDR2 YYDKDF (reference sequence). V gave up 4 bases and J gave up 4 bases; unmatched junction bases: 10. The CDR3 DNA sequence: TGTGCCACCAGCAACCCCCGGGACAGGGGTATGTACGAGCAGTACTTC. It translates to CATSNPRDRGMYEQYF.

This sequence joins TRBV27 and TRBJ2-7, with a possible D match to TRBD1 (5 bases). CDR1 and CDR2 (germline): MNHEY, SMNVEV (reference sequence). With 3 bases removed from V and 6 bases from J, the gap between germline ends came to 9 bases. CDR3 length equals 12 residues. The CDR3 protein is CASSFLQGEQYF. The DNA of the CDR3 is TGTGCCAGCAGTTTTCTCCAGGGCGAGCAGTACTTC.

V gene TRBV2 combines with J gene TRBJ1-6, with D perhaps TRBD1 (5 bases). The germline CDR1 and CDR2 sequences are SNHLY and FYNNEI. V lost 1 base to trimming and J lost 8 bases, with 12 bases between them. This CDR3 spans 15 amino acids. The CDR3 DNA reads as TGTGCCAGCAGTGAAGAGCGGACACGGGATTCACCCCTCCACTTT. Protein: CASSEERTRDSPLHF.

V gene TRBV2 combines with J gene TRBJ1-1; possible D gene TRBD1, 5 bases. V lost 2 bases, J lost 2 bases, and 12 bases lay in between. Per the germline V gene, CDR1 is SNHLY and CDR2 is FYNNEI. This CDR3 contains 15 residues. The chain's CDR3 is CASSEQGGHNTEAFF. DNA for the CDR3: TGTGCCAGCAGTGAACAGGGTGGGCACAACACTGAAGCTTTCTTT.

The V call is TRBV28, the J call TRBJ1-1; 8 bases agree with TRBD1. The V segment lost 7 bases and the J segment 4 bases; nucleotides outside the gene matches: 8. Germline V gene lookup returns CDR1 MDHEN and CDR2 SYDVKM. The CDR3 covers 14 residues. Here the CDR3 DNA reads TGTGCCAGCATAACAGGGGGGGGGAGCACTGAAGCTTTCTTT. Translating it yields CASITGGGSTEAFF.

The chain combines TRBV5-1 with TRBJ2-3, with D possibly matching TRBD1 (5 bases). Trimming took 0 bases from V and 5 from J, leaving 10 bases between them. Per germline, CDR1 SGHRS and CDR2 YFSETQ. This CDR3 comprises 14 residues. Here the CDR3 reads CASSLGLRGDTQYF. The CDR3 DNA reads TGCGCCAGCAGCTTGGGCCTTAGGGGAGATACGCAGTATTTT.

V and J are TRBV6-1 and TRBJ2-5, with TRBD1 identical over 7 bases. CDR1 is MNHNS and CDR2 is SASEGT in the germline V gene. V lost 7 bases to trimming and J lost 1 base; unmatched junction nucleotides: 9. This CDR3 has 15 amino acids. The CDR3: CASTPQGQIQETQYF. The CDR3 region has the DNA TGTGCCAGCACCCCACAGGGGCAAATCCAAGAGACCCAGTACTTC.

The CDR3 sequence is CASSLTDRANTEAFF. In DNA form, the CDR3 reads TGTGCCAGCAGTTTGACAGACAGGGCAAACACTGAAGCTTTCTTT. The chain uses TRBV28 and TRBJ1-1; 7 bases line up with TRBD1. V lost 3 bases to trimming and J lost 2 bases; unmatched junction nucleotides: 6. Germline CDR1 and CDR2: MDHEN and SYDVKM. The CDR3 length is 15 residues.

J is TRBJ1-5 and V is TRBV28; 7 bases line up with TRBD1. J was trimmed by 5 bases and V by 3 bases; bases with no gene match: 1. The CDR3 has 13 amino acids. Germline lookup yields CDR1 MDHEN and CDR2 SYDVKM. CDR3 region: CASSFRGDQPQHF. The CDR3 DNA reads TGTGCCAGCAGTTTCAGGGGGGATCAGCCCCAGCATTTT.

This clone turned up a few times. The chain uses TRBV27 and TRBJ1-2; D is perhaps TRBD1 (5 bases). The V and J ends lost 7 bases and 4 bases respectively, with 16 bases between them. CDR3 size: 14 residues. CDR1 is MNHEY and CDR2 is SMNVEV in the germline V gene (reference sequence). The CDR3 loop reads CASKYFRDSYGYTF. Here the CDR3 DNA reads TGTGCCAGCAAGTACTTCAGGGATAGCTATGGCTACACCTTC.

This chain's CDR3 is CASSLLKIVYTEAFF. Here the CDR3 DNA reads TGTGCCAGCAGTTTACTAAAAATTGTGTACACTGAAGCTTTCTTT. The chain carries TRBV28 and TRBJ1-1; D is ambiguous. The CDR3 is 15 residues long. Germline loops: CDR1 MDHEN, CDR2 SYDVKM. V lost 2 bases, J lost 3 bases, and 13 bases lay in between.